This paragraph covers one TCR beta chain sequence. Antigen unknown. The entry originates in a study of shared clonotypes between healthy human individuals. Clones were read by immunoSEQ multiplex PCR, and TCRdb kept only the in-frame ones, dropping some. The sample lists over a million clones, approximately 78% seen once, with under 0.6% in the top ten. Study-wide results and limits: Represented diversity (both genetic and exposure-history) was limited by the small number of donors.

This CDR3 spans 16 amino acids. Germline V lookup: CDR1 SGHRS, CDR2 YFSETQ. J lost 0 bases, V lost 4 bases, and 8 bases had no gene match. The sequence was collected from a man aged 18-30 years in good health. Some clones in this sample may be carry-over from other donors' samples. The rearrangement joins TRBV5-1 to TRBJ2-7; TRBD1 matches at 9 bases. The sequenced sample was memory CD4+ T cells from PBMCs. The subset: CD45RA-negative fraction. The CDR3 sequence: CASSLTGTGFSYEQYF. CDR3 nucleotides: TGCGCCAGCAGCCTAACCGGGACAGGGTTCTCCTACGAGCAGTACTTC.